This TCR beta chain is from a study of identical twins (TCRdb year 2016). Regarding the research as a whole: To test whether fetal clonotypes persist, this study deep-sequenced TCR alpha and beta repertoires from monozygotic twins, from unrelated adults of various ages, and from cord blood. Replicate twin experiments were performed at different times using different library preparation protocols to rule out contamination.

Results the study describes overall, beyond this receptor: Zero-insertion analyses could be partly confounded by invariant T cells such as MAIT and iNKT, though diverse VJ usage argued against such confounding for most clonotypes. Because the same donors could not be followed over many years, the conclusions depended on cross-sectional statistical analysis. A weaker excess of twin sharing was found in beta out-of-frame sequences because the signal-to-noise ratio was lowered by fewer shared sequences. In monozygotic twins, out-of-frame TCR alpha sharing was systematically underestimated by recombination models, although the models agreed with sharing between unrelated individuals. Compared with coincidental sharing between unrelated individuals, out-of-frame TCR alpha sequences shared between twins showed an excess of sequences with low generation probability. Abundant cord blood beta clonotypes had fewer insertions, young adult naive repertoires showed a similar but weaker trend, and memory repertoires showed no such trend.

Library preparation was by 5' RACE. The instrument given in TCRdb is Illumina HiSeq 2000. A universal primer binding site was introduced by template switching, and a unique molecular identifier was present in the final cDNA, enabling accurate counting of TCR cDNA molecules. Specific primers in the conserved constant-segment region were used to synthesize first-strand cDNA for TCR alpha and beta chains. To control for contamination, every cDNA library carried two barcodes: a SMART-Mk sample barcode plus Illumina barcodes. TruSeq adapter sequences and Illumina sample barcodes were added in two successive PCR steps. TCR alpha and beta cDNA libraries were sequenced on the Illumina HiSeq platform with custom primers. For the original study's pipeline: MiGEC processed the raw reads to extract unique molecular identifiers, while MiXCR was used to determine the CDR3 positions. For each individual, recombination models were inferred using an EM algorithm with the repgenHMM and IGoR tools. The tcR package in R was used for shared clonotype analysis, with sharing normalized by the product of cloneset sizes. To study raw recombination without the effects of thymic and clonal selection, out-of-frame nonproductive sequences were analyzed. The public reads were reanalyzed by TCRdb: fastp trimming at Q25, MiXCR alignment, in-frame beta chains only. When rows share a CDR3 protein, they turn into one entry using the most common DNA and genes. The V and J calls here are based on TCRdb, not the publication. The sample includes 260,000 or so distinct CDR3 sequences, with approximately 7.3% observed a single time. The top ten clones comprise roughly 5% of the sample.

Every donor was a healthy Caucasian. The twin cohort comprised three pairs of female monozygotic twins, all aged roughly 18 to 29 years. Positive isolation kits from Invitrogen were used to isolate CD4+ and CD8+ T cell populations. In the case of this clonotype: No antigen is known for it. This may arise from a read error, as a much more abundant clone is one base away.

Sequences MDHEN (CDR1) and SYDVKM (CDR2) are obtained from the germline V gene. The cysteine opens and the phenylalanine closes a CDR3 of 16 amino acids. CDR3 DNA only is kept here, 48 bases in frame from base 1. V lost 7 bases and J lost 2 bases; the stretch between them is 18 bases long. The sample also formed part of further work on yellow fever vaccine responses in identical twins. As that second study puts it: The T cell response to vaccination in identical twins was reported by the authors to appear partly convergent and partly personalized. In identical twins, the study followed T cell clones that responded to the vaccine with precision.

Sequencing used CD8+ T cells sorted from blood. This clonotype was sampled from a woman between 18 and 29 years old in good health. Here the chain combines TRBV28 and TRBJ2-1; no D gene can be assigned with confidence. The nucleotide sequence is given as TGTGCCAGCACCCCGCCGATCAGAATGGCCTACAATGAGCAGTTCTTC. It encodes CASTPPIRMAYNEQFF.